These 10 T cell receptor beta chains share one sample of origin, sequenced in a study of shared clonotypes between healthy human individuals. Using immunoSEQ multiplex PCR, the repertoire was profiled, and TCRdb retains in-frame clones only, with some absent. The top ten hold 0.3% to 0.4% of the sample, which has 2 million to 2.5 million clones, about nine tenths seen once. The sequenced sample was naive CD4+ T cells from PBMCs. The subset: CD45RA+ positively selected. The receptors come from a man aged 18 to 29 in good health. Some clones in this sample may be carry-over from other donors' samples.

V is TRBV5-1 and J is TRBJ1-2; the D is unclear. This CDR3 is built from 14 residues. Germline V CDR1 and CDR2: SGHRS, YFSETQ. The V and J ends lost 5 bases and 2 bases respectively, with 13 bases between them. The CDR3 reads CASSPFPGNYGYTF. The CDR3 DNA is TGCGCCAGCAGTCCCTTTCCTGGGAACTATGGCTACACCTTC.

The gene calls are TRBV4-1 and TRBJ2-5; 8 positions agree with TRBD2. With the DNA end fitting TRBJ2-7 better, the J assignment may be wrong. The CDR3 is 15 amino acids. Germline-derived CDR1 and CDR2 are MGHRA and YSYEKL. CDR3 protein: CASSQDRAGAREQYF. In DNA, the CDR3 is TGCGCCAGCAGCCAAGATCGAGCGGGAGCGCGCGAGCAGTACTTC.

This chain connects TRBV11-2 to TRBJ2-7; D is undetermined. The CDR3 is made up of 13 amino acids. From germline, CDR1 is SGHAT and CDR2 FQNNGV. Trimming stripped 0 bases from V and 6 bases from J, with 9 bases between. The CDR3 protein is CASSLERRSEQYF. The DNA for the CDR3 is TGTGCCAGCAGCTTAGAGAGACGATCCGAGCAGTACTTC.

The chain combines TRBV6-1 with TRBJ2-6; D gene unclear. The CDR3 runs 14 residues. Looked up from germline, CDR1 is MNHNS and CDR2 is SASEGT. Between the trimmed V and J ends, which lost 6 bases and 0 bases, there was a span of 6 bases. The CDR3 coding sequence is TGTGCCAGCAGAACAGCCTCTGGGGCCAACGTCCTGACTTTC. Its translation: CASRTASGANVLTF.

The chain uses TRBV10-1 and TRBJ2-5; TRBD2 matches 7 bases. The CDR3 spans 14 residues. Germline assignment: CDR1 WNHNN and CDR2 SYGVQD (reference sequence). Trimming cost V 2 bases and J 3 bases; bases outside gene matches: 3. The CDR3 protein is CASSEGGSEETQYF. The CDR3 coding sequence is TGCGCCAGCAGTGAGGGCGGGAGTGAAGAGACCCAGTACTTC.

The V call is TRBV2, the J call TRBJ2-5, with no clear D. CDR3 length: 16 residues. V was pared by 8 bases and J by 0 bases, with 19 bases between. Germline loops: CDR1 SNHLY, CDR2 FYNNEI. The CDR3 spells CASSKAALFYQETQYF. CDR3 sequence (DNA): TGTGCCAGCTCTAAGGCGGCGCTCTTTTACCAAGAGACCCAGTACTTC.

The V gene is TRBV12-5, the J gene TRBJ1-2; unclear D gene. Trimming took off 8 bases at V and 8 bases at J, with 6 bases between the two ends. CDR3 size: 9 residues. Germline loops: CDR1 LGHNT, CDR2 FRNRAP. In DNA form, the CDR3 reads TGTGCTAGTATTTCGGGCTACACCTTC. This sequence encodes CASISGYTF.

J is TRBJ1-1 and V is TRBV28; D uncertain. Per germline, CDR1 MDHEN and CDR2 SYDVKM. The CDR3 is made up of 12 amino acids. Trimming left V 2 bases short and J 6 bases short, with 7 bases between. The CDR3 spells CASSLRPAEAFF. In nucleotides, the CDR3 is TGTGCCAGCAGTTTACGGCCAGCTGAAGCTTTCTTT.

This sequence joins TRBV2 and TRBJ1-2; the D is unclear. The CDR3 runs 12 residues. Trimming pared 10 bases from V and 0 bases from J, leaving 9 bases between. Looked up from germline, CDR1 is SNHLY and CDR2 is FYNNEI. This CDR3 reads CATRSANYGYTF. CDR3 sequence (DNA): TGTGCCACTCGTTCGGCTAACTATGGCTACACCTTC.

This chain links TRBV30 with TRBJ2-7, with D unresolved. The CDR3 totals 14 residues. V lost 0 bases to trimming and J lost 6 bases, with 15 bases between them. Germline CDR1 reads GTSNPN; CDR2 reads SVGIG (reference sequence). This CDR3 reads CAWSVLNRISEQYF. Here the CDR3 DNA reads TGTGCCTGGAGTGTACTAAACAGAATTAGCGAGCAGTACTTC. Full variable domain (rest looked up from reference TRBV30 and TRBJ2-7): SQTIHQWPATLVQPVGSPLSLECTVEGTSNPNLYWYRQAAGRGLQLLFYSVGIGQISSEVPQNLSASRPQDRQFILSSKKLLLSDSGFYLCAWSVLNRISEQYFGPGTRLTVT.